One T cell receptor beta chain is described in this entry. Measured with immunoSEQ multiplex PCR; TCRdb has only the in-frame clones, and not every one. The sample lists 350,000 to 500,000 clones; roughly 84% were seen once. The sample belongs to a study of blood T cell repertoires in COVID-19. At the level of the study: Samples taken during acute and convalescent COVID-19 were collected in the United States, Italy and Spain.

It was within 2 weeks before study entry that exposed participants met a COVID-19 case. The junction had 4 bases not matched to a gene; V was cut back by 5 bases and J by 2 bases. The CDR3 is made up of 15 amino acids. Germline CDR1 and CDR2: SGHNT and YENEEA. Material for sequencing was PBMCs or T cells enriched from blood (not recorded which). The J gene is TRBJ2-7, the V gene TRBV11-3, with 12 bases aligning to TRBD2. The clonotype originates from a woman aged 18-35 years who had been exposed to COVID-19. This chain's CDR3 is CASSTRTSGTYEQYF. In nucleotides, the CDR3 is TGTGCCAGCAGCACACGGACTAGCGGGACCTACGAGCAGTACTTC.